This T cell receptor (beta chain) was obtained from a study of blood T cell repertoires in COVID-19. Study overall: From T cells, B-cell-depleted T cells, or PBMCs came the material, which was cDNA or gDNA.

The CDR3 extends over 15 amino acids. Per germline, CDR1 SNHLY and CDR2 FYNNEI. Trimming took 3 bases from V and 3 from J, leaving 11 bases between them. Produced via immunoSEQ multiplex PCR; TCRdb's table is partial and in-frame only. The sample consists of roughly 250,000 clones, 75% to 95% of them appearing once. Symptom resolution, clearance, or two negative PCRs marked donors in Cohort 3 as recovered. The sequence was collected from a woman under 30 who had recovered from COVID-19. Sequencing was performed on PBMCs or T cells enriched from blood (not recorded which). This chain joins TRBV2 and TRBJ1-4; D is uncertain. For the CDR3, the DNA is TGTGCCAGCAGTGACAGACACGCGTCTAATGAAAAACTGTTTTTT. Translated, it gives CASSDRHASNEKLFF.